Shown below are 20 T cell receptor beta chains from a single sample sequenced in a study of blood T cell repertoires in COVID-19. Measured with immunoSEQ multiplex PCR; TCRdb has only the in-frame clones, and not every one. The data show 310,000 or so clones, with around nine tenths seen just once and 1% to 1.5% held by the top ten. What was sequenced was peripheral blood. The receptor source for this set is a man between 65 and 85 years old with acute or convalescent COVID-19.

CDR3 sequence reads: CASSYYGNTEAFF. The CDR3 region has the DNA TGTGCCAGCAGTTACTACGGGAACACTGAAGCTTTCTTT. The chain carries TRBV6-5 and TRBJ1-1; D call uncertain. This CDR3 contains 13 residues. CDR1 is MNHEY, CDR2 SVGAGI, per germline. Trimming cost V 1 base and J 1 base, with 4 bases left between them.

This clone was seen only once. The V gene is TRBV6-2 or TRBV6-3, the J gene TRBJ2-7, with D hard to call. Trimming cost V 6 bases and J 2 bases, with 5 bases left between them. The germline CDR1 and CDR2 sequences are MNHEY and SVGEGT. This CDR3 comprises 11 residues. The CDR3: CASSLTYEQYF. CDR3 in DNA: TGTGCCAGCAGCTTAACCTACGAGCAGTACTTC.

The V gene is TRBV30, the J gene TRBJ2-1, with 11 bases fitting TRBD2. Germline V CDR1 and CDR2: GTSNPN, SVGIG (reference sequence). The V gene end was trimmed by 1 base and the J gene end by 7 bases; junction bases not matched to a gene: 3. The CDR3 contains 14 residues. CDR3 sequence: CAWSAGLAVNEQFF. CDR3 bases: TGTGCCTGGAGTGCGGGACTAGCGGTGAATGAGCAGTTCTTC.

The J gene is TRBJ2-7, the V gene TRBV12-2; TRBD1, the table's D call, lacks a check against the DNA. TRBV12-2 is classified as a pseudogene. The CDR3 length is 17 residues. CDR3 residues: CASRLVQKTDTTYEQYF. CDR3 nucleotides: TGTGCAAGTCGCTTAGTGCAGAAAACGGACACTACCTACGAGCAGTACTTC.

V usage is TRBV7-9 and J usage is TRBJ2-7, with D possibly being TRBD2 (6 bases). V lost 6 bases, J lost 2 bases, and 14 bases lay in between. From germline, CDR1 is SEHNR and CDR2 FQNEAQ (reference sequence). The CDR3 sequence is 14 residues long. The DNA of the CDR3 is TGTGCCAGCAGTCAAGCGGGCATTGCCTACGAGCAGTACTTC. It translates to CASSQAGIAYEQYF.

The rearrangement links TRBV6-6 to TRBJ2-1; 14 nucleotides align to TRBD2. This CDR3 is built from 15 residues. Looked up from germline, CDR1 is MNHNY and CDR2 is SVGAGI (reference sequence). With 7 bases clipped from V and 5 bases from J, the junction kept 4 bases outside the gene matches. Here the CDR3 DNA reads TGTGCCAGCAAAGGGACTAGCGGGGGAAACAATGAGCAGTTCTTC. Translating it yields CASKGTSGGNNEQFF.

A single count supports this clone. CDR3 sequence: CASSFNRGGNEQYF. The CDR3 region has the DNA TGTGCCAGCAGCTTCAACAGGGGAGGCAACGAGCAGTACTTC. This chain uses TRBV7-9 with TRBJ2-7, with D perhaps TRBD1 (7 bases). Trimming removed 3 bases at V and 5 bases at J, with 14 bases between. Germline-derived CDR1 and CDR2 are SEHNR and FQNEAQ (reference sequence). The CDR3 consists of 14 residues.

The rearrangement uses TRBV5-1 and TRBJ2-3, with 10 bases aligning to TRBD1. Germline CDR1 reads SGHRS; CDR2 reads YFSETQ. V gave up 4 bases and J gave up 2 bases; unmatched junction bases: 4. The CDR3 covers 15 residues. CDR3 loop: CASSIGQGVTDTQYF. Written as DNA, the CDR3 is TGCGCCAGCAGCATAGGACAGGGGGTCACAGATACGCAGTATTTT. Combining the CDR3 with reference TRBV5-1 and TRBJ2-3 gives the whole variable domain KAGVTQTPRYLIKTRGQQVTLSCSPISGHRSVSWYQQTPGQGLQFLFEYFSETQRNKGNFPGRFSGRQFSNSRSEMNVSTLELGDSALYLCASSIGQGVTDTQYFGPGTRLTVL.

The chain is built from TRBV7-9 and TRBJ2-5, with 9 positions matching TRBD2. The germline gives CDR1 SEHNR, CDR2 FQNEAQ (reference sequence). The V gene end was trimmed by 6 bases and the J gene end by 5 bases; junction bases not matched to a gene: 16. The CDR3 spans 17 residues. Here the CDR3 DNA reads TGTGCCAGCAGTAAGCCCCCGGGACTAGCATCAGGGGAGACCCAGTACTTC. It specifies CASSKPPGLASGETQYF.

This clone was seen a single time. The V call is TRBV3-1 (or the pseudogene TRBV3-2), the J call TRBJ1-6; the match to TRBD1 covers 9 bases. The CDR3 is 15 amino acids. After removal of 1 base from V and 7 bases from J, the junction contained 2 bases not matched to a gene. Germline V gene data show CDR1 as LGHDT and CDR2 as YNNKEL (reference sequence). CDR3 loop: CASSQGQGVNSPLHF. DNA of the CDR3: TGTGCCAGCAGCCAAGGACAGGGGGTGAATTCACCCCTCCACTTT.

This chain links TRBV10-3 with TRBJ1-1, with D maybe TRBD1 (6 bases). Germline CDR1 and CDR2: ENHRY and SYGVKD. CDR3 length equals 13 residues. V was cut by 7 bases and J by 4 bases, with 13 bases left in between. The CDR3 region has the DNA TGTGCCATCACCGAACGGGGGGCCACTGAAGCTTTCTTT. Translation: CAITERGATEAFF.

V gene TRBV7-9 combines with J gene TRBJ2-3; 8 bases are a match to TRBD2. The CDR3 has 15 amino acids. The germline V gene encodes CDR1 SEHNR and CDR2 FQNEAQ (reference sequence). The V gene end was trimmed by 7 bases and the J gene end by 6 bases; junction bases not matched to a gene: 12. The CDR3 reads CASIPLAGSGDTQYF. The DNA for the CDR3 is TGTGCCAGCATCCCTCTAGCGGGCTCCGGGGATACGCAGTATTTT.

The CDR3 nucleotides are TGTGCCAGCAGACGAGGGACAACGGGCGGAATGGGTACTGAAGCTTTCTTT. Translated, it gives CASRRGTTGGMGTEAFF. The chain links TRBV5-8 to TRBJ1-1; tentative D call: TRBD1 (6 bases). Germline V gene data show CDR1 as SGHTS and CDR2 as YDEGEE. Trimming left V 5 bases short and J 5 bases short, with 25 bases between. CDR3 length: 17 residues.

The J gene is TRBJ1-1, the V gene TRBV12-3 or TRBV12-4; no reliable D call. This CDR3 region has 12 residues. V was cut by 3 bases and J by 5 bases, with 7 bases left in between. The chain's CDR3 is CASSFRRTEAFF. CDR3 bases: TGTGCCAGCAGTTTTAGGAGGACTGAAGCTTTCTTT.

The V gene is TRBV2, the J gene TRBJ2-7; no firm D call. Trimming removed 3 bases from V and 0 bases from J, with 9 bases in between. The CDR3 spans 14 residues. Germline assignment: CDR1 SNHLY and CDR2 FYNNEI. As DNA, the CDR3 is TGTGCCAGCAGTGACCGCCAGTACTCCTACGAGCAGTACTTC. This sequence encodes CASSDRQYSYEQYF.

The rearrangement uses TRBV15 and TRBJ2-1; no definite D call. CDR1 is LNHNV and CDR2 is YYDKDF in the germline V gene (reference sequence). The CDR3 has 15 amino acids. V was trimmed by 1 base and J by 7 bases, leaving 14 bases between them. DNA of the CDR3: TGTGCCACCAGCAGAGGGCAGACTGATGGGAATGAGCAGTTCTTC. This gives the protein CATSRGQTDGNEQFF.

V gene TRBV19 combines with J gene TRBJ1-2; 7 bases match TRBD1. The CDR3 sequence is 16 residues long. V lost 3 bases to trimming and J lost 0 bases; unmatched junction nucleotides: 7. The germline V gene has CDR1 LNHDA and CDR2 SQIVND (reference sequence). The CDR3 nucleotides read TGTGCCAGTAGTATTCAGGGGGGAGCGACTAACTATGGCTACACCTTC. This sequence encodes CASSIQGGATNYGYTF.

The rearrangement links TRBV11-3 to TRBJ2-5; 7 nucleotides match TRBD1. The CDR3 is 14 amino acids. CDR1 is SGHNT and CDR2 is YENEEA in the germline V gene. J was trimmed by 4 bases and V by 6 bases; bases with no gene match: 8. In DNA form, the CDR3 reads TGTGCCAGCAGTTTAACAGGGGTTGGAGAGACCCAGTACTTC. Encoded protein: CASSLTGVGETQYF.

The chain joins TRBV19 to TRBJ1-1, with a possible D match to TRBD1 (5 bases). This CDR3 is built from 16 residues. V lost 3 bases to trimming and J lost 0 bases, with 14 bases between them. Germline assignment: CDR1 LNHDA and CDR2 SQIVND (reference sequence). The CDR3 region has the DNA TGTGCCAGTAGTATGGGGACTAGGGACCTGAACACTGAAGCTTTCTTT. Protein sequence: CASSMGTRDLNTEAFF.

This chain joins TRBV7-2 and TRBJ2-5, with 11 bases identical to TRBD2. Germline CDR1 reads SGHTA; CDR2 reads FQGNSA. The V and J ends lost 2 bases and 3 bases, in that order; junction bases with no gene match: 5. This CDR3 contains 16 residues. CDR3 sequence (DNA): TGTGCCAGCAGCTTAAGGGCTAGCGGGGGGAAAGAGACCCAGTACTTC. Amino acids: CASSLRASGGKETQYF.